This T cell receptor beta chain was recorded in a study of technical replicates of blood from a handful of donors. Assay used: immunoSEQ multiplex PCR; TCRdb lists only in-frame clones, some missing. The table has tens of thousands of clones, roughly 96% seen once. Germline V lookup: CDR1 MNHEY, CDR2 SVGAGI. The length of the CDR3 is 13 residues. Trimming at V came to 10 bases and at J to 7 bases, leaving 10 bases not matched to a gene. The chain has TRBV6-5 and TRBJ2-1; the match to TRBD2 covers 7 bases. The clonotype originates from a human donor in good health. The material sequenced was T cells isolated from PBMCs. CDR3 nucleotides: TGTGCCATTCGGACCCCCGGGGGGAATGAGCAGTTCTTC. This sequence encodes CAIRTPGGNEQFF.